This TCR beta chain came from a study of patients and donors after allogeneic stem cell transplantation. The table lists this clonotype with a few counts. This CDR3 is 14 amino acids long. V was pared by 4 bases and J by 3 bases, with 12 bases between. Germline CDR1 and CDR2: SGHRS and YFSETQ. From the RT-PCR reads, TCRdb called clonotypes with MiXCR, one entry per CDR3 protein. The repertoire holds about 210,000 distinct CDR3 sequences, with 38% as singletons. The J gene is TRBJ2-3, the V gene TRBV5-1, with D unclear. The clonotype was recovered from a human donor who was either an allogeneic HSCT recipient or a stem cell or donor lymphocyte infusion donor (not recorded which). It is not recorded whose cells these are; they may come from a transplant donor. Sequencing was carried out using blood, either unsorted or a sorted T cell fraction (not recorded which). In DNA, the CDR3 is TGCGCCAGCAGCCCCCAACCAAGTACAGATACGCAGTATTTT. Translating it yields CASSPQPSTDTQYF.